These 21 T cell receptor beta chains were all obtained from the same sample, sequenced in a study of cytomegalovirus exposure and HLA in healthy donors. The PCR employed 60 Vbeta primers together with 13 Jbeta primers. Using immunoSEQ multiplex PCR, the repertoire was profiled, and TCRdb retains in-frame clones only, with some absent. The sample lists tens of thousands of clones, 75% to 85% occurring once. Sequencing was performed on PBMCs. Receptors originate from a human donor in good health.

This chain joins TRBV19 and TRBJ1-1; 9 positions match TRBD1. The CDR3 is 15 residues long. The V gene's germline CDR1 is LNHDA and CDR2 SQIVND (reference sequence). Unmatched junction bases numbered 6, after V lost 3 bases and J lost 4 bases. The CDR3: CASSIMGQGPTEAFF. In DNA form, the CDR3 reads TGTGCCAGTAGTATCATGGGACAGGGACCCACTGAAGCTTTCTTT.

V usage is TRBV15 and J usage is TRBJ2-5; D is undetermined. This CDR3 spans 13 amino acids. The V end lost 3 bases, the J end lost 5 bases, and 10 bases lay between the germline ends. CDR1 and CDR2 from the germline V gene are LNHNV and YYDKDF (reference sequence). CDR3 amino acids: CATSSGPRETQYF. CDR3 nucleotide sequence: TGTGCCACCAGCAGTGGCCCCAGGGAGACCCAGTACTTC.

V gene TRBV5-4 combines with J gene TRBJ2-5; D possibly corresponds to TRBD1 (5 bases). V lost 0 bases and J 3 bases, leaving 9 bases between the germline ends. Per germline, CDR1 SGHNT and CDR2 YYREEE (reference sequence). The CDR3 runs 14 residues. The CDR3 loop is CASSLAQGEETQYF. CDR3 nucleotide sequence: TGTGCCAGCAGCTTGGCCCAAGGGGAAGAGACCCAGTACTTC. The full variable domain, rest sourced from reference TRBV5-4 and TRBJ2-5, is ETGVTQSPTHLIKTRGQQVTLRCSSQSGHNTVSWYQQALGQGPQFIFQYYREEENGRGNFPPRFSGLQFPNYSSELNVNALELDDSALYLCASSLAQGEETQYFGPGTRLLVL.

The chain carries TRBV19 and TRBJ2-1; 8 bases are shared with TRBD1. The CDR3 consists of 15 residues. Germline V CDR1 and CDR2: LNHDA, SQIVND (reference sequence). V was clipped by 6 bases and J by 7 bases; unmatched bases: 11. The CDR3 DNA reads TGTGCCAGTAGCACGACAGGGGTGGCTCTAAATGAGCAGTTCTTC. Translated, it gives CASSTTGVALNEQFF.

This clone has more than one count but fewer than ten. The rearrangement uses TRBV2 and TRBJ1-1; D is perhaps TRBD1 (5 bases). The germline V gene encodes CDR1 SNHLY and CDR2 FYNNEI. The CDR3 contains 15 residues. V shed 2 bases and J shed 5 bases, with 15 bases lying between them. The CDR3 DNA follows: TGTGCCAGCAGTGAAAGTCTCGGCGGGGGAACTGAAGCTTTCTTT. This encodes CASSESLGGGTEAFF.

This clone was detected only once. V and J are TRBV9 and TRBJ2-1; TRBD2 agrees at 12 bases. V gave up 0 bases and J gave up 8 bases; unmatched junction bases: 9. The CDR3 contains 17 residues. Germline V gene sequence: CDR1 SGDLS, CDR2 YYNGEE. CDR3 nucleotide sequence: TGTGCCAGCAGCGTAGTGGCTAGCGGGGGGGGGAGCTATGAGCAGTTCTTC. Translation gives CASSVVASGGGSYEQFF. Looking up the rest from reference TRBV9 and TRBJ2-1 gives the full variable domain: DSGVTQTPKHLITATGQRVTLRCSPRSGDLSVYWYQQSLDQGLQFLIQYYNGEERAKGNILERFSAQQFPDLHSELNLSSLELGDSALYFCASSVVASGGGSYEQFFGPGTRLTVL.

This rearrangement joins TRBV2 to TRBJ1-4; D perhaps matches TRBD1 (6 bases). This CDR3 has 15 amino acids. Trimming pared 4 bases from V and 5 bases from J, leaving 14 bases between. The germline V gene has CDR1 SNHLY and CDR2 FYNNEI. The CDR3 nucleotides are TGTGCCAGCAGTGTACGCCGGGACAAGAATGAAAAACTGTTTTTT. Protein sequence: CASSVRRDKNEKLFF.

V and J are TRBV6-1 and TRBJ2-1, with 9 bases matching TRBD2. V gave up 2 bases and J gave up 4 bases; unmatched junction bases: 9. Germline V gives CDR1 MNHNS, CDR2 SASEGT. The length of the CDR3 is 17 residues. The DNA of the CDR3 is TGTGCCAGCAGTGAATATAGTGCGGGGGGGCGTTACAATGAGCAGTTCTTC. This translates into CASSEYSAGGRYNEQFF.

J is TRBJ2-3 and V is TRBV28; 7 nucleotides match TRBD1. The length of the CDR3 is 15 residues. Germline assignment: CDR1 MDHEN and CDR2 SYDVKM. V lost 5 bases, J lost 3 bases, and 8 bases stayed unmatched. CDR3 in amino acids: CASSATGVKTDTQYF. CDR3 nucleotides: TGTGCCAGCAGTGCCACAGGGGTGAAGACAGATACGCAGTATTTT. Using reference TRBV28 and TRBJ2-3 for the parts outside the CDR3, the full variable domain is DVKVTQSSRYLVKRTGEKVFLECVQDMDHENMFWYRQDPGLGLRLIYFSYDVKMKEKGDIPEGYSVSREKKERFSLILESASTNQTSMYLCASSATGVKTDTQYFGPGTRLTVL.

This clone was recorded only once. The gene calls are TRBV11-2 and TRBJ1-1; D remains unclear. The CDR3 totals 13 residues. Trimming left V 0 bases short and J 11 bases short, with 13 bases between. Germline CDR1 reads SGHAT; CDR2 reads FQNNGV. The CDR3 is CASSLDLRDRAFF. CDR3 bases: TGTGCCAGCAGCTTAGATCTGAGGGATCGGGCTTTCTTT.

The chain couples TRBV25-1 to TRBJ2-7; D may be TRBD1 (6 bases). Per the germline V gene, CDR1 is MGHDK and CDR2 is SYGVNS. The CDR3 spans 14 residues. Trimming cost V 4 bases and J 5 bases, with 15 bases left between them. For the CDR3, the DNA is TGTGCCAGCAGTGCGTGGCAGGGGTGGCACGAGCAGTACTTC. As protein: CASSAWQGWHEQYF.

This chain uses TRBV27 with TRBJ2-5, with TRBD1 identical over 9 bases. The last part of the DNA fits TRBJ2-7 better; the J call may be wrong. CDR1 is MNHEY, CDR2 SMNVEV, per germline (reference sequence). The CDR3 is made up of 14 amino acids. CDR3 sequence: CASPMDRGGYEQYF. DNA of the CDR3: TGTGCCAGCCCGATGGACAGGGGAGGTTACGAGCAGTACTTC.

The J gene is TRBJ2-1, the V gene TRBV7-9; no definite D call. The V gene's germline CDR1 is SEHNR and CDR2 FQNEAQ (reference sequence). The V end was cut by 1 base, the J end by 4 bases, with 8 bases between. This CDR3 has 14 residues. CDR3 sequence: CASSLGRLYNEQFF. The CDR3 DNA sequence: TGTGCCAGCAGCTTAGGCAGGTTGTACAATGAGCAGTTCTTC.

The chain is built from TRBV5-1 and TRBJ2-5; D may be TRBD2 (6 bases). The J call may be in error: the DNA end matches TRBJ2-7 better. Germline V gene data show CDR1 as SGHRS and CDR2 as YFSETQ. CDR3 length equals 15 residues. The CDR3 sequence: CASSLNTGGNYEQYF. DNA of the CDR3: TGCGCCAGCAGCCTAAATACGGGCGGGAACTACGAGCAGTACTTC.

The V gene is TRBV19, the J gene TRBJ1-5; 9 bases line up with TRBD1. The CDR3 contains 14 residues. J gave up 6 bases and V 5 bases, and 5 bases lay outside the gene matches. Germline V gene lookup returns CDR1 LNHDA and CDR2 SQIVND (reference sequence). CDR3 region: CASSLTGGSQPQHF. The CDR3 DNA sequence: TGTGCCAGTAGTCTTACAGGGGGCAGTCAGCCCCAGCATTTT.

About this clone itself: The sample carries other DNA sequences with the same CDR3. The chain joins TRBV6-1 to TRBJ1-2, with TRBD1 matching over 7 bases. The CDR3 loop spans 13 amino acids. Trimming took 5 bases from V and 4 from J; bases not matched to a gene: 4. CDR1 and CDR2 (germline): MNHNS, SASEGT. The DNA for the CDR3 is TGTGCCAGCAGTTTGGACAGGCGCTATGGCTACACCTTC. Translated, it gives CASSLDRRYGYTF.

The chain couples TRBV4-3 to TRBJ1-5; the D gene is possibly TRBD1 (5 bases). Per the germline V gene, CDR1 is LGHNA and CDR2 is YSLEER. This CDR3 comprises 15 residues. The V end was cut by 0 bases, the J end by 8 bases, with 14 bases between. CDR3 coding DNA: TGCGCCAGCAGCCAAGATAGGGGTGCCGGAAAGCCCCAGCATTTT. This gives the protein CASSQDRGAGKPQHF.

This clone showed up just once. Germline is not matched at one junction end, which may reflect a read error. The chain combines TRBV7-9 with TRBJ2-7; D not resolved. This CDR3 comprises 15 residues. The V gene's germline CDR1 is SEHNR and CDR2 FQNEAQ (reference sequence). DNA of the CDR3: TGTTCCAGCAGCCCACTTCCAGGCCAGATCTACGAGCAGTACTTC. This codes for CSSSPLPGQIYEQYF.

The table lists this clone with a count of one. The chain combines TRBV5-4 with TRBJ1-4; weak D call: TRBD1 (5 bases). Germline assignment: CDR1 SGHNT and CDR2 YYREEE (reference sequence). The CDR3 runs to 14 residues. Trimming removed 2 bases from V and 8 bases from J, with 13 bases in between. Here the CDR3 DNA reads TGTGCCAGCAGCTTCAGGGAGGATCACGAAAAACTGTTTTTT. As protein: CASSFREDHEKLFF.

This chain uses TRBV6-1 with TRBJ2-3; D possibly corresponds to TRBD2 (5 bases). V gave up 8 bases and J gave up 1 base, with 16 bases separating them. The germline V gene has CDR1 MNHNS and CDR2 SASEGT. This CDR3 region has 15 residues. CDR3 nucleotides: TGTGCCAGCGCAAAAACGGACTGGGGCACAGATACGCAGTATTTT. Translation: CASAKTDWGTDTQYF.

The gene calls are TRBV6-6 and TRBJ1-5, with 9 bases matching TRBD1. Germline CDR1 reads MNHNY; CDR2 reads SVGAGI (reference sequence). The CDR3 is made up of 15 amino acids. Unmatched junction bases numbered 10, after V lost 7 bases and J lost 6 bases. The CDR3 sequence: CASTDRGSNGQPQHF. Written as DNA, the CDR3 is TGTGCCAGCACGGACAGGGGTTCTAATGGTCAGCCCCAGCATTTT.